The clone carrying this TCR beta chain was found a few times. Germline lookup yields CDR1 DFQATT and CDR2 SNEGSKA (reference sequence). V was clipped by 0 bases and J by 0 bases; unmatched bases: 9. This CDR3 comprises 18 residues. This entry belongs to a study of blood T cells in healthy people across ages. Combining a sample-barcoded 5' primer with a J-beta primer mix, a second PCR ran for roughly 6 to 11 cycles. TCRdb reprocessed the 5' RACE reads with MiXCR, giving one entry per CDR3 protein. The data contain about a million distinct CDR3 sequences, roughly two fifths of them singletons. The receptor was isolated from a man aged 18 to 35 in good health. This sequence joins TRBV20-1 and TRBJ1-5, with 9 bases identical to TRBD1. Material: blood. The CDR3 is CSARETGGDEYSNQPQHF. CDR3 nucleotide sequence: TGCAGTGCTAGAGAAACAGGGGGCGACGAATATAGCAATCAGCCCCAGCATTTT.